This TCR beta chain was obtained from a study of OX40 agonist ivuxolimab in advanced cancers. The method was immunoSEQ multiplex PCR; TCRdb's version includes in-frame clones alone and lacks a portion of them. Of more than 30,000 clones in the sample, roughly 90% are singletons; the top ten hold over 25%. The sequencing here drew on CD4+ or CD8+ T cells sorted from blood, taken in a trial of the OX40 agonist ivuxolimab. The TCR comes from an adult with an advanced solid tumor such as melanoma, head and neck, liver or kidney cancer.

CDR3 DNA: TGTGCCAGCAGTCCCAGCGATAGCAATCAGCCCCAGCATTTT. The encoded protein is CASSPSDSNQPQHF. The chain employs TRBV27 and TRBJ1-5; D call uncertain. Trimming took off 5 bases at V and 0 bases at J, with 8 bases between the two ends. CDR1 is MNHEY, CDR2 SMNVEV, per germline (reference sequence). The CDR3 length is 14 residues.